This record looks at one T cell receptor beta chain sequence and its context. The CDR3 runs 15 residues. Unmatched junction bases numbered 8, after V lost 2 bases and J lost 5 bases. Germline lookup yields CDR1 SGHTA and CDR2 FQGNSA. The data were obtained in a study of control samples from healthy donors and cancer patients. Produced via immunoSEQ multiplex PCR; TCRdb's table is partial and in-frame only. The profile shows 400,000 to 450,000 clones, 90% of them singletons. The source of this sequence is a man aged 40-49 years with head and neck cancer. The sequencing sample was made of PBMCs. The chain links TRBV7-2 to TRBJ2-7; 8 bases agree with TRBD1. Here the CDR3 reads CASSLQTGVSDEQYF. CDR3 nucleotide sequence: TGTGCCAGCAGCTTACAGACAGGGGTTAGTGACGAGCAGTACTTC.